This TCR beta chain emerged from a study of blood T cell repertoires in COVID-19. Generated by immunoSEQ multiplex PCR, the TCRdb table keeps only in-frame clones and is missing some. Of 150,000 to 200,000 clones detected, about 93% appear once; the ten largest clones hold 4.5% to 5.5%. The CDR3 has 13 amino acids. Unmatched junction bases numbered 3, after V lost 10 bases and J lost 0 bases. Germline V CDR1 and CDR2: SEHNR, FQNEAQ (reference sequence). This clone occurred once. The rearrangement links TRBV7-9 to TRBJ2-3; TRBD1 matches 8 bases. The source material was peripheral blood. The sequence was obtained from a woman between 50 and 59 years old with acute or convalescent COVID-19. The CDR3 region has the DNA TGTGCCACGGACAGGGACAGCACAGATACGCAGTATTTT. It yields the protein CATDRDSTDTQYF.